A selection of T cell receptor beta chains follows, all from one sample in a study of T cells after somatic rescue of genetic block. Measured with immunoSEQ multiplex PCR; TCRdb has only the in-frame clones, and not every one. Here the sample spans about 110,000 clones, about 90% being singletons. Input material: peripheral blood mononuclear cells (PBMCs). The source of these receptors is a woman aged 18-29 years. The CDR3 runs from the conserved cysteine through the conserved F or W. D genes are given only for firm matches. Rows give clone size only sometimes, using once, few, many, or a class for an expanded clone.

J: TRBJ2-3; size: .; V: TRBV7-3; D: TRBD1; DNA: TGTGCCAGCAGCTTAACGACAGGGTTCACAGATACGCAGTATTTT; CDR3: CASSLTTGFTDTQYF
J: TRBJ1-1; size: .; V: TRBV10-3; D: .; DNA: TGTGCCATCAGTGCCTTAAAAGGGGGGAAGAACACTGAAGCTTTCTTT; CDR3: CAISALKGGKNTEAFF
J: TRBJ2-5; size: .; V: TRBV5-1; D: .; DNA: TGCGCCAGCAGCTTGGTTGCGGGGCTCCAAGAGACCCAGTACTTC; CDR3: CASSLVAGLQETQYF
J: TRBJ1-1; size: .; V: TRBV2; D: .; DNA: TGTGCCAGCATACGGGGAAGGAACACTGAAGCTTTCTTT; CDR3: CASIRGRNTEAFF
J: TRBJ1-4; size: .; V: TRBV5-1; D: .; DNA: TGCGCCAGCAGCAAGCGTACCAATAATGAAAAACTGTTTTTT; CDR3: CASSKRTNNEKLFF
J: TRBJ1-1; size: .; V: TRBV7-9; D: .; DNA: TGTGCCAGCAGCTTAGGGTCAGCCAACACTGAAGCTTTCTTT; CDR3: CASSLGSANTEAFF
J: TRBJ1-6; size: .; V: TRBV6-1; D: TRBD1; DNA: TGTGCCAGCAGTGAAGCCGGGACAGGGCGCTCACCCCTCCACTTT; CDR3: CASSEAGTGRSPLHF
J: TRBJ2-7; size: once; V: TRBV2; D: TRBD2; DNA: TGTGCCAGCAGTGAAAGCGGGGGACTGTACGAGCAGTACTTC; CDR3: CASSESGGLYEQYF
J: TRBJ1-5; size: .; V: TRBV6-1; D: TRBD1; DNA: TGTGCCAGCAGTGAAATAGACAGGGGCAATCAGCCCCAGCATTTT; CDR3: CASSEIDRGNQPQHF
J: TRBJ1-2; size: .; V: TRBV9; D: .; DNA: TGTGCCAGCAGCGGCGACTTGGGCTACACCTTC; CDR3: CASSGDLGYTF
J: TRBJ2-7; size: .; V: TRBV19; D: TRBD2; DNA: TGTGCCAGTAGTCCCCAGTCGGGGGGCTACGAGCAGTACTTC; CDR3: CASSPQSGGYEQYF
J: TRBJ1-1; size: .; V: TRBV7-9; D: TRBD1; DNA: TGTGCCAGCAGCTTAGCTCGCGGGACAGGGGGGTCTCGCGGAGCTTTCTTT; CDR3: CASSLARGTGGSRGAFF
J: TRBJ2-3; size: .; V: TRBV4-2; D: TRBD2; DNA: TGTGCCAGCAGCCAAGAAGGGGGACTAGCGGCAGATACGCAGTATTTT; CDR3: CASSQEGGLAADTQYF
J: TRBJ2-3; size: .; V: TRBV27; D: .; DNA: TGTGCCAGCAGTTTATCAGGGATCCTTATTGGGCAGTATTTT; CDR3: CASSLSGILIGQYF